This TCR beta chain emerged from a study of blood T cell repertoires in COVID-19. Study-level information: Sources were T cells, B-cell-depleted T cells, or PBMCs; the material itself was cDNA or gDNA.

In the source study's methods: From reference gene primer amplification, estimates of nucleated cell counts were derived. This table comes from immunoSEQ multiplex PCR, and its TCRdb copy is limited to in-frame clones, with some not included. Clonal size and the V and J genes are those of that table, whereas D and trimming came from the DNA. The data show roughly 260,000 clones, 75% to 90% seen once. The CDR3 has 15 amino acids. Germline-derived CDR1 and CDR2 are KGHSH and LQKENI. Trimming shortened V by 6 bases and J by 0 bases, and 12 bases separated the two germline ends. This sequence originates from a woman between 45 and 65 years old who had recovered from COVID-19. J is TRBJ2-1 and V is TRBV18; the D gene is possibly TRBD1 (5 bases). The sequencing sample was made of peripheral blood. The CDR3 sequence: CASSLDSFSYNEQFF. DNA for the CDR3: TGTGCCAGCTCCCTCGACAGCTTCTCCTACAATGAGCAGTTCTTC.